These 8 T cell receptor beta chains originate from one sample sequenced in a study of T cell responses to AZD1222 COVID-19 vaccine. Sequencing was performed with immunoSEQ multiplex PCR; in TCRdb, only in-frame clones are kept and a portion is missing. The sample shows more than 95,000 clones, over 75% of them seen only once. The sequencing used peripheral blood, collected on day 0 of AZD1222 vaccination. The receptors here all came from an adult in good health.

The chain is built from TRBV5-1 and TRBJ2-1, with 7 bases fitting TRBD1. CDR1 and CDR2 (germline): SGHRS, YFSETQ. Trimming removed 0 bases from V and 3 bases from J; junction bases left unmatched: 3. The CDR3 sequence is 15 residues long. The CDR3 nucleotides are TGCGCCAGCAGCTTGGGGGACAGCCTCTACAATGAGCAGTTCTTC. It translates to CASSLGDSLYNEQFF.

About this clone itself: The conserved phenylalanine or tryptophan normally closing the CDR3 is absent here, so this likely arose from a read error. The chain combines TRBV4-1 with TRBJ1-6, with D maybe TRBD1 (5 bases). Germline V lookup: CDR1 MGHRA, CDR2 YSYEKL. Trimming left V 0 bases short and J 7 bases short, with 10 bases between. This CDR3 is built from 15 residues. CDR3 sequence reads: CASSQDLAGNSPLHL. The CDR3 nucleotides read TGCGCCAGCAGCCAAGATCTGGCAGGGAATTCACCCCTCCACCTT.

The J gene is TRBJ1-2, the V gene TRBV9; tentative D call: TRBD1 (5 bases). CDR3 length: 16 residues. V was shortened by 2 bases and J by 5 bases, with 19 bases between the two germline ends. The germline gives CDR1 SGDLS, CDR2 YYNGEE. The CDR3 bases are TGTGCCAGCAGCGTCGCTACCGGGACGGAATTTTATGGCTACACCTTC. Amino acids: CASSVATGTEFYGYTF.

This clone was found many times. V gene TRBV30 combines with J gene TRBJ2-2; 10 positions match TRBD2. This CDR3 has 15 amino acids. Germline V CDR1 and CDR2: GTSNPN, SVGIG (reference sequence). V lost 0 bases, J lost 3 bases, and 1 base stayed unmatched. DNA for the CDR3: TGTGCCTGGAGTGTAGCGGGGGGGCACACCGGGGAGCTGTTTTTT. Amino acid sequence: CAWSVAGGHTGELFF.

The V and J genes are TRBV10-3 and TRBJ1-5; D not certain. This CDR3 has 14 residues. V lost 3 bases, J lost 3 bases, and 9 bases lay in between. Germline V lookup: CDR1 ENHRY, CDR2 SYGVKD. The DNA of the CDR3 is TGTGCCATCAGTGAAAGTGGATTCAATCAGCCCCAGCATTTT. Translated, it gives CAISESGFNQPQHF.

The rearrangement uses TRBV6-5 and TRBJ2-1; D call uncertain. The length of the CDR3 is 14 residues. The germline CDR1 and CDR2 sequences are MNHEY and SVGAGI. The V end lost 5 bases, the J end lost 2 bases, and 10 bases lay between the germline ends. Written as DNA, the CDR3 is TGTGCCAGCAGTACCAAGATACCCTACAATGAGCAGTTCTTC. It translates to CASSTKIPYNEQFF.

This clone has a handful of counts. The CDR3 DNA is TGTGCCAGCAGCTTGATAAATGAGCAGTTCTTC. Its protein is CASSLINEQFF. J is TRBJ2-1 and V is TRBV7-8; unclear D gene. The CDR3 covers 11 residues. The V and J ends lost 3 bases and 7 bases respectively, with 4 bases between them. CDR1 and CDR2 from the germline V gene are SGHVS and FQNEAQ.

This rearrangement joins TRBV27 to TRBJ2-1, with 9 bases fitting TRBD1. Germline V gene lookup returns CDR1 MNHEY and CDR2 SMNVEV (reference sequence). This CDR3 has 18 residues. V shed 6 bases, J shed 0 bases, and the junction held 12 bases outside the gene matches. The CDR3 DNA reads as TGTGCCAGCAGCCATACAGGGGGCCCACCCCTCTCCTACAATGAGCAGTTCTTC. This codes for CASSHTGGPPLSYNEQFF.